This TCR beta chain was observed in a study of cytomegalovirus exposure and HLA in healthy donors. Study outcomes and limitations: Some V segments could not be told apart, so they were left out, TRBV6-2 and TRBV6-3 among them. In a later analysis, DRB1 alleles had the most associated TCRs; HLA-C alleles the fewest. The authors listed some 160 TCR beta chains as cytomegalovirus-associated.

The CDR3 extends over 14 amino acids. V dropped 6 bases and J dropped 3; count of bases not matched to a gene: 1. Germline CDR1 SNHLY, CDR2 FYNNEI. Concerning this clone itself: Its antigen is as yet unknown.

Researchers ran the PCR with 60 Vbeta and 13 Jbeta primers. Libraries were prepared by immunoSEQ multiplex PCR; TCRdb keeps only in-frame clonotypes and omits some of them. The data show 65,000 to 75,000 clones, around 78% seen once. This chain links TRBV2 with TRBJ1-5; the match to TRBD1 covers 11 bases. This clonotype was sampled from a man aged 45 to 65 in good health and CMV-seronegative. Material: PBMCs. CDR3 amino acids: CASRDRGPNQPQHF. The CDR3 nucleotides read TGTGCCAGCAGGGACAGGGGGCCCAATCAGCCCCAGCATTTT.